Here is one T cell receptor beta chain with its context. Its specificity is unknown. The TCR beta profiling, which covered VDJ combination and CDR3 sequence, was carried out using genomic DNA as the template. TCRdb analysed the reads with MiXCR anew, one entry per CDR3 protein. The sample records 150,000 to 200,000 distinct CDR3 sequences, 45% to 55% being singletons. These data originate in a study of CD8+CD57+ T cells in acquired aplastic anemia. Regarding the study as a whole: Fewer than 30 CD8+ CDR3 sequences were shared between patients and controls.

Patients included in sequencing had previously demonstrated CD8+CD57+ cell expansion by flow cytometry. Patients, without exception, had severe acquired aplastic anemia. The blood sampling took place in patients who had so far received no therapy. The sequenced sample was sorted CD4+, CD8+, or CD8+CD57+ T cells (not recorded which) from PBMCs. The origin of this receptor is a human donor with aplastic anemia.

The CDR3 protein is CASSPRPEGTQYF. Here the CDR3 DNA reads TGTGCCAGCAGTCCACGACCCGAAGGGACCCAGTACTTC. The chain has TRBV27 and TRBJ2-5, with no clear D. Trimming took 5 bases from V and 7 from J, leaving 14 bases between them. The length of the CDR3 is 13 residues. The germline CDR1 and CDR2 sequences are MNHEY and SMNVEV (reference sequence).